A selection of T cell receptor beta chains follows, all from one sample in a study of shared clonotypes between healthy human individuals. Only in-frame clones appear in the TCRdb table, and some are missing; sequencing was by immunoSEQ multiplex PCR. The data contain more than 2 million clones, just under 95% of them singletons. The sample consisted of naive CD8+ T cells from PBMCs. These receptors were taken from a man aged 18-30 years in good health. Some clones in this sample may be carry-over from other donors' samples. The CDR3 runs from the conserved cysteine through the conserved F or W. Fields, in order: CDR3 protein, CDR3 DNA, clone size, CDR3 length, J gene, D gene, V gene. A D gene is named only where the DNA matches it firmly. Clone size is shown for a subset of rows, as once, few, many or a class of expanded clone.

CDR3aa: CASSRTGFNYGYTF; CDR3nt: TGCGCCAGCAGTAGGACAGGGTTTAACTATGGCTACACCTTC; abundance: NA; len: 14; j_gene: TRBJ1-2; d_gene: TRBD1; v_gene: TRBV5-1
CDR3aa: CASSLRGFSYEQYF; CDR3nt: TGTGCCAGCAGCTTACGGGGGTTTAGCTACGAGCAGTACTTC; abundance: NA; len: 14; j_gene: TRBJ2-7; d_gene: NA; v_gene: TRBV7-9
CDR3aa: CASRATRGIYEQYF; CDR3nt: TGTGCCAGCAGAGCCACTCGTGGCATCTACGAGCAGTACTTC; abundance: NA; len: 14; j_gene: TRBJ2-7; d_gene: NA; v_gene: TRBV28
CDR3aa: CASSLSRTGTYEQYF; CDR3nt: TGTGCCAGCAGTTTATCGAGAACAGGTACCTACGAGCAGTACTTC; abundance: NA; len: 15; j_gene: TRBJ2-7; d_gene: NA; v_gene: TRBV27
CDR3aa: CASSSSGLVSYEQYF; CDR3nt: TGTGCCAGCAGCTCGTCTGGGTTGGTGTCCTACGAGCAGTACTTC; abundance: NA; len: 15; j_gene: TRBJ2-7; d_gene: NA; v_gene: TRBV13
CDR3aa: CASSFITEAFF; CDR3nt: TGTGCCAGCAGCTTTATCACTGAAGCTTTCTTT; abundance: NA; len: 11; j_gene: TRBJ1-1; d_gene: NA; v_gene: TRBV7-9
CDR3aa: CASSVNSRYEQYF; CDR3nt: TGCGCCAGCAGCGTGAACAGTAGGTACGAGCAGTACTTC; abundance: NA; len: 13; j_gene: TRBJ2-7; d_gene: NA; v_gene: TRBV5-1
CDR3aa: CASSLFEALGNTIYF; CDR3nt: TGTGCCAGCAGCCTATTCGAGGCCCTCGGAAACACCATATATTTT; abundance: NA; len: 15; j_gene: TRBJ1-3; d_gene: NA; v_gene: TRBV7-9
CDR3aa: CASKGNYGYTF; CDR3nt: TGTGCCAGTAAGGGGAACTATGGCTACACCTTC; abundance: few; len: 11; j_gene: TRBJ1-2; d_gene: NA; v_gene: TRBV19
CDR3aa: CASSLINGNYGYTF; CDR3nt: TGTGCCAGCAGTTTAATCAACGGGAACTATGGCTACACCTTC; abundance: NA; len: 14; j_gene: TRBJ1-2; d_gene: NA; v_gene: TRBV27
CDR3aa: CASSLAGSLFTEAFF; CDR3nt: TGTGCCAGCAGCTTAGCCGGGAGTTTATTTACTGAAGCTTTCTTT; abundance: NA; len: 15; j_gene: TRBJ1-1; d_gene: NA; v_gene: TRBV7-8
CDR3aa: CASSGQGVYNEQFF; CDR3nt: TGTGCCAGCAGTGGACAGGGGGTATACAATGAGCAGTTCTTC; abundance: NA; len: 14; j_gene: TRBJ2-1; d_gene: TRBD1; v_gene: TRBV27
CDR3aa: CASSPGQRGANYGYTF; CDR3nt: TGCGCCAGCAGCCCCGGCCAAAGGGGAGCTAACTATGGCTACACCTTC; abundance: NA; len: 16; j_gene: TRBJ1-2; d_gene: NA; v_gene: TRBV5-1
CDR3aa: CASSVLAGSEQFF; CDR3nt: TGCGCCAGCAGTGTACTAGCGGGGTCTGAGCAGTTCTTC; abundance: once; len: 13; j_gene: TRBJ2-1; d_gene: TRBD2; v_gene: TRBV10-1
CDR3aa: CAISPRGTGSPLMIGNVLTF; CDR3nt: TGTGCCATCAGTCCTCGGGGGACGGGGTCCCCTCTGATGATTGGCAACGTCCTGACTTTC; abundance: NA; len: 20; j_gene: TRBJ2-6; d_gene: NA; v_gene: TRBV10-3
CDR3aa: CASSLSPGQVDTEAFF; CDR3nt: TGTGCCAGCAGTTTATCCCCCGGACAGGTGGACACTGAAGCTTTCTTT; abundance: NA; len: 16; j_gene: TRBJ1-1; d_gene: TRBD1; v_gene: TRBV27
CDR3aa: CASSQGTSGSSYNEQFF; CDR3nt: TGTGCCAGCAGCCAAGGGACTAGCGGGAGCTCCTACAATGAGCAGTTCTTC; abundance: NA; len: 17; j_gene: TRBJ2-1; d_gene: TRBD2; v_gene: TRBV7-9
CDR3aa: CASSLAGQGRNTIYF; CDR3nt: TGTGCCAGCAGCTTAGCAGGACAGGGAAGAAACACCATATATTTT; abundance: NA; len: 15; j_gene: TRBJ1-3; d_gene: TRBD1; v_gene: TRBV7-6
CDR3aa: CASSLGTSGSQETQYF; CDR3nt: TGTGCCAGCAGCCTCGGGACTAGCGGGAGCCAAGAGACCCAGTACTTC; abundance: NA; len: 16; j_gene: TRBJ2-5; d_gene: TRBD2; v_gene: TRBV7-9
CDR3aa: CSVRSGSSYEQYF; CDR3nt: TGCAGCGTTAGGTCGGGGAGCTCCTACGAGCAGTACTTC; abundance: NA; len: 13; j_gene: TRBJ2-7; d_gene: NA; v_gene: TRBV29-1
CDR3aa: CASGLGSPGQGPDEQYF; CDR3nt: TGTGCTAGTGGTTTGGGATCACCGGGACAGGGTCCTGACGAGCAGTACTTC; abundance: NA; len: 17; j_gene: TRBJ2-7; d_gene: TRBD1; v_gene: TRBV12-5
CDR3aa: CASSPWREATNEQYF; CDR3nt: TGTGCCAGTAGTCCTTGGCGGGAGGCGACCAACGAGCAGTACTTC; abundance: NA; len: 15; j_gene: TRBJ2-7; d_gene: TRBD2; v_gene: TRBV19
CDR3aa: CASSEGGASNQPQHF; CDR3nt: TGTGCCAGTAGCGAAGGGGGTGCTAGCAATCAGCCCCAGCATTTT; abundance: NA; len: 15; j_gene: TRBJ1-5; d_gene: NA; v_gene: TRBV19
CDR3aa: CASSLADTGTGYGYTF; CDR3nt: TGTGCCAGCAGCTTAGCGGATACCGGGACAGGATATGGCTACACCTTC; abundance: NA; len: 16; j_gene: TRBJ1-2; d_gene: TRBD1; v_gene: TRBV11-2
CDR3aa: CASSLVAGGPSEQFF; CDR3nt: TGTGCCAGCAGCTTAGTAGCGGGAGGGCCTTCTGAGCAGTTCTTC; abundance: NA; len: 15; j_gene: TRBJ2-1; d_gene: TRBD2; v_gene: TRBV11-2
CDR3aa: CATSRDREYEQYF; CDR3nt: TGTGCCACCAGCAGAGACCGGGAGTACGAGCAGTACTTC; abundance: NA; len: 13; j_gene: TRBJ2-7; d_gene: NA; v_gene: TRBV15
CDR3aa: CASSLPGGTQYF; CDR3nt: TGTGCCAGCAGTCTTCCTGGGGGGACCCAGTACTTC; abundance: NA; len: 12; j_gene: TRBJ2-5; d_gene: NA; v_gene: TRBV6-6
CDR3aa: CASKSGLHIDTQYF; CDR3nt: TGTGCCAGTAAGTCAGGACTTCACATCGATACGCAGTATTTT; abundance: NA; len: 14; j_gene: TRBJ2-3; d_gene: NA; v_gene: TRBV27
CDR3aa: CASSWMGQGGETQYF; CDR3nt: TGCGCCAGCAGCTGGATGGGACAGGGCGGGGAGACCCAGTACTTC; abundance: NA; len: 15; j_gene: TRBJ2-5; d_gene: TRBD1; v_gene: TRBV5-1
CDR3aa: CASSPLQMGRRPLDEQYF; CDR3nt: TGTGCCAGCAGTCCGCTCCAAATGGGACGCAGGCCTTTAGACGAGCAGTACTTC; abundance: NA; len: 18; j_gene: TRBJ2-7; d_gene: NA; v_gene: TRBV27
CDR3aa: CAISDLGGNEQYF; CDR3nt: TGTGCCATCAGTGATTTAGGTGGGAACGAGCAGTACTTC; abundance: once; len: 13; j_gene: TRBJ2-7; d_gene: NA; v_gene: TRBV10-3
CDR3aa: CASSLMTAAYEQYF; CDR3nt: TGTGCCAGCAGCTTAATGACAGCCGCCTACGAGCAGTACTTC; abundance: NA; len: 14; j_gene: TRBJ2-7; d_gene: NA; v_gene: TRBV7-8
CDR3aa: CASSLPGTGDNEQFF; CDR3nt: TGCGCCAGCAGCCTGCCAGGGACAGGGGACAATGAGCAGTTCTTC; abundance: NA; len: 15; j_gene: TRBJ2-1; d_gene: TRBD1; v_gene: TRBV4-1
CDR3aa: CAWSPASGDEQYF; CDR3nt: TGTGCCTGGAGCCCCGCCTCAGGGGACGAGCAGTACTTC; abundance: NA; len: 13; j_gene: TRBJ2-7; d_gene: NA; v_gene: TRBV30
CDR3aa: CASSQEGRGTDTQYF; CDR3nt: TGTGCCAGCAGCCAAGAAGGGCGCGGCACAGATACGCAGTATTTT; abundance: NA; len: 15; j_gene: TRBJ2-3; d_gene: NA; v_gene: TRBV4-2
CDR3aa: CASSPGGGAPYEQYF; CDR3nt: TGTGCCAGCAGCCCCGGGGGGGGAGCCCCCTACGAGCAGTACTTC; abundance: NA; len: 15; j_gene: TRBJ2-7; d_gene: TRBD2; v_gene: TRBV14
CDR3aa: CASSLLDYRFHEQYF; CDR3nt: TGTGCCAGCAGTTTATTAGACTATCGTTTCCACGAGCAGTACTTC; abundance: once; len: 15; j_gene: TRBJ2-7; d_gene: NA; v_gene: TRBV6-6
CDR3aa: CASSSWSEEETQYF; CDR3nt: TGCGCCAGCAGCAGCTGGTCCGAAGAGGAGACCCAGTACTTC; abundance: NA; len: 14; j_gene: TRBJ2-5; d_gene: NA; v_gene: TRBV5-1
CDR3aa: CAISESLGVGYTF; CDR3nt: TGTGCCATCAGTGAGTCACTTGGGGTCGGCTACACCTTC; abundance: NA; len: 13; j_gene: TRBJ1-2; d_gene: NA; v_gene: TRBV10-3
CDR3aa: CASSLGVADTDTQYF; CDR3nt: TGTGCCAGCAGCTTAGGGGTCGCGGACACAGATACGCAGTATTTT; abundance: NA; len: 15; j_gene: TRBJ2-3; d_gene: NA; v_gene: TRBV7-7
CDR3aa: CAIRQTGNEQYF; CDR3nt: TGTGCCATTAGACAGACTGGGAACGAGCAGTACTTC; abundance: NA; len: 12; j_gene: TRBJ2-7; d_gene: NA; v_gene: TRBV11-2
CDR3aa: CASSYRDIGNEQYF; CDR3nt: TGTGCCAGCAGTTACCGGGATATCGGCAACGAGCAGTACTTC; abundance: NA; len: 14; j_gene: TRBJ2-7; d_gene: NA; v_gene: TRBV6-6
CDR3aa: CASSEHGGPGNTIYF; CDR3nt: TGTGCCAGCAGTGAACATGGCGGACCTGGAAACACCATATATTTT; abundance: NA; len: 15; j_gene: TRBJ1-3; d_gene: NA; v_gene: TRBV25-1
CDR3aa: CASSLVGQGGWEQYF; CDR3nt: TGTGCCAGCAGCTTAGTGGGACAGGGAGGATGGGAGCAGTACTTC; abundance: NA; len: 15; j_gene: TRBJ2-7; d_gene: TRBD1; v_gene: TRBV7-9
CDR3aa: CASSLQQGETQYF; CDR3nt: TGTGCCAGCAGCTTGCAGCAGGGAGAGACCCAGTACTTC; abundance: NA; len: 13; j_gene: TRBJ2-5; d_gene: NA; v_gene: TRBV11-2